These 31 T cell receptor beta chains were sequenced from one sample in a study of response to subunit inactivated influenza vaccine. TCRdb called the RT-PCR reads again in MiXCR, with one record for every CDR3 protein. The table has 500,000 to 650,000 distinct CDR3 sequences, less than 10% seen once. The material sequenced was PBMCs from blood, taken roughly 24 months after vaccination. The receptors derive from a man in his fifties or sixties who received an inactivated influenza vaccine.

In its sample, this clonotype was seen many times. The chain is built from TRBV10-3 and TRBJ2-5, with D unresolved. The germline V gene encodes CDR1 ENHRY and CDR2 SYGVKD. With 7 bases removed from V and 5 bases from J, the gap between germline ends came to 17 bases. This CDR3 is 14 amino acids long. CDR3 in DNA: TGTGCCATCACCGATCTGTGGGGTTCCGAGACCCAGTACTTC. Amino acid sequence: CAITDLWGSETQYF.

At least ten counts were recorded for this clonotype. This chain joins TRBV10-3 and TRBJ2-3; D possibly corresponds to TRBD1 (5 bases). Germline-derived CDR1 and CDR2 are ENHRY and SYGVKD. Trimming pared 7 bases from V and 6 bases from J, leaving 5 bases between. This CDR3 region has 10 residues. CDR3 bases: TGTGCCATCAAGGGGGATACGCAGTATTTT. Amino acids: CAIKGDTQYF.

This clonotype was recorded at least ten times. The chain joins TRBV14 to TRBJ2-1, with no clear D. Trimming took 0 bases from V and 2 from J, leaving 11 bases between them. The CDR3 totals 16 residues. CDR1 and CDR2 (germline): SGHDN, FVKESK. CDR3 sequence (DNA): TGTGCCAGCAGCCAAGATCTCATCACGACCTACAATGAGCAGTTCTTC. Protein product: CASSQDLITTYNEQFF. Full variable domain (missing parts from reference TRBV14 and TRBJ2-1): EAGVTQFPSHSVIEKGQTVTLRCDPISGHDNLYWYRRVMGKEIKFLLHFVKESKQDESGMPNNRFLAERTGGTYSTLKVQPAELEDSGVYFCASSQDLITTYNEQFFGPGTRLTVL.

This clonotype was detected a few times. J is TRBJ2-7 and V is TRBV4-1; maybe TRBD1 (5 bases). The V and J ends lost 4 bases and 5 bases respectively, with 15 bases between them. CDR1 and CDR2 from the germline V gene are MGHRA and YSYEKL. CDR3 length: 14 residues. CDR3 loop: CASSPWGVGDEQYF. Here the CDR3 DNA reads TGCGCCAGCAGCCCTTGGGGCGTCGGAGACGAGCAGTACTTC.

This clonotype has just a few counts. The chain recombines TRBV19 with TRBJ2-1; D is unresolved. Germline-derived CDR1 and CDR2 are LNHDA and SQIVND (reference sequence). Trimming left V 1 base short and J 0 bases short, with 10 bases between. This CDR3 region has 16 residues. For the CDR3, the DNA is TGTGCCAGTAGTATAGCCAGCCCCAGCTCCTACAATGAGCAGTTCTTC. Residues: CASSIASPSSYNEQFF. Full variable domain (outside the CDR3, taken from reference TRBV19 and TRBJ2-1): DGGITQSPKYLFRKEGQNVTLSCEQNLNHDAMYWYRQDPGQGLRLIYYSQIVNDFQKGDIAEGYSVSREKKESFPLTVTSAQKNPTAFYLCASSIASPSSYNEQFFGPGTRLTVL.

The V gene is TRBV20-1, the J gene TRBJ2-1, with 7 bases fitting TRBD2. The CDR3 loop spans 16 amino acids. V gave up 0 bases and J gave up 9 bases; unmatched junction bases: 14. Germline CDR1 DFQATT, CDR2 SNEGSKA (reference sequence). This CDR3 is CSARDRKRGGFSEQFF. The CDR3 nucleotides read TGCAGTGCTAGAGATAGAAAGCGGGGAGGCTTTTCTGAGCAGTTCTTC.

This clonotype appeared a few times. The chain has TRBV20-1 and TRBJ1-1, with D possibly being TRBD1 (6 bases). In germline, CDR1 is DFQATT, CDR2 SNEGSKA (reference sequence). Trimming took 5 bases from V and 1 from J, leaving 17 bases between them. The CDR3 is 15 amino acids. The CDR3 DNA follows: TGCAGTGCTCAGCAACCGGGGGGCTGGAACACTGAAGCTTTCTTT. The encoded protein is CSAQQPGGWNTEAFF.

This clonotype was counted only a few times. The rearrangement uses TRBV4-3 and TRBJ1-1; tentatively, D is TRBD1 (6 bases). In germline, CDR1 is LGHNA, CDR2 YSLEER. The CDR3 has 15 residues. The V gene lost 1 base and the J gene lost 5 bases, with 14 bases spanning the gap. CDR3 region: CASSQGAGVRTEAFF. In nucleotides, the CDR3 is TGCGCCAGCAGCCAAGGGGCAGGGGTGAGAACTGAAGCTTTCTTT.

The rearrangement uses TRBV7-2 and TRBJ1-1; D gene ambiguous. Germline V gene lookup returns CDR1 SGHTA and CDR2 FQGNSA. This CDR3 is 14 amino acids long. V dropped 1 base and J dropped 4 bases, with 10 bases sitting between them. CDR3 residues: CASSLGARRTEAFF. CDR3 nucleotides: TGTGCCAGCAGCTTAGGGGCTAGGCGCACTGAAGCTTTCTTT.

The table lists this clonotype with a few counts. The V and J genes are TRBV7-2 and TRBJ2-5, with TRBD1 matching over 7 bases. CDR1 is SGHTA, CDR2 FQGNSA, per germline. There are 13 residues in the CDR3. V was pared by 6 bases and J by 4 bases, with 5 bases of the junction left unmatched. CDR3: CASSKGAGETQYF. The DNA for the CDR3 is TGTGCCAGCAGTAAGGGGGCCGGAGAGACCCAGTACTTC.

This clonotype turned up a few times. The chain uses TRBV12-3 or TRBV12-4 and TRBJ2-7; the match to TRBD1 covers 9 bases. This CDR3 has 16 amino acids. The V and J ends lost 7 bases and 4 bases, in that order; junction bases with no gene match: 14. In DNA form, the CDR3 reads TGTGCCAGCAAGGGGGACCTCGGACAGGGGCCGTACGAGCAGTACTTC. It specifies CASKGDLGQGPYEQYF.

This clonotype was found a few times. The chain has TRBV5-1 and TRBJ2-3; 11 bases match TRBD1. The germline gives CDR1 SGHRS, CDR2 YFSETQ. Unmatched junction bases numbered 4, after V lost 4 bases and J lost 3 bases. The CDR3 has 15 residues. DNA of the CDR3: TGCGCCAGCAGCCTGGACAGGGGGCAAACAGATACGCAGTATTTT. Translating gives CASSLDRGQTDTQYF.

This sequence joins TRBV18 and TRBJ2-1; D gene uncertain. V shed 5 bases and J shed 0 bases, with 14 bases lying between them. The CDR3 has 16 residues. Germline assignment: CDR1 KGHSH and CDR2 LQKENI. The CDR3 protein is CASSASPLNSYNEQFF. The CDR3 nucleotides are TGTGCCAGCTCAGCATCCCCCCTAAACTCCTACAATGAGCAGTTCTTC.

The table lists this clonotype with a few counts. The chain joins TRBV5-1 to TRBJ1-2; no firm D call. This CDR3 is 16 amino acids long. CDR1 is SGHRS, CDR2 YFSETQ, per germline. V was clipped by 0 bases and J by 1 base, with 13 bases between them. The CDR3 region has the DNA TGCGCCAGCAGCTTGGACAGTCGATCGTATAACTATGGCTACACCTTC. Translating gives CASSLDSRSYNYGYTF.

The V call is TRBV18, the J call TRBJ2-3; D unresolved. CDR1 is KGHSH and CDR2 is LQKENI in the germline V gene. This CDR3 contains 13 residues. V lost 3 bases and J lost 6, with 10 bases in between. The CDR3 coding sequence is TGTGCCAGCTCACCCAGATACTCGGATACGCAGTATTTT. Translating gives CASSPRYSDTQYF. Supplemented by reference TRBV18 and TRBJ2-3, the full variable domain reads NAGVMQNPRHLVRRRGQEARLRCSPMKGHSHVYWYRQLPEEGLKFMVYLQKENIIDESGMPKERFSAEFPKEGPSILRIQQVVRGDSAAYFCASSPRYSDTQYFGPGTRLTVL.

In the case of this clonotype: A junction boundary mismatches the germline segment, possibly from a read error. This chain connects TRBV6-4 to TRBJ1-2, with 7 bases identical to TRBD1. Germline CDR1 MRHNA, CDR2 SNTAGT. This CDR3 contains 13 residues. The CDR3 nucleotides are TGTGCCTGCAGTGACGTGGCAGGGGGTAGCTACACCTTC. Encoded protein: CACSDVAGGSYTF.

This clonotype was counted many times. The J gene is TRBJ2-5, the V gene TRBV12-3 or TRBV12-4; D is perhaps TRBD1 (6 bases). There are 14 residues in the CDR3. Trimming pared 7 bases from V and 1 base from J, leaving 13 bases between. The CDR3 sequence: CASTLGHLQETQYF. In DNA form, the CDR3 reads TGTGCCAGCACCTTGGGACACCTCCAAGAGACCCAGTACTTC.

This clonotype showed up just a few times. Written as DNA, the CDR3 is TGTGCCAGCTCACCAACATTAGGGGATCAGCCCCAGCATTTT. It translates to CASSPTLGDQPQHF. This sequence joins TRBV18 and TRBJ1-5; TRBD1 might be the D (5 bases). Germline CDR1 reads KGHSH; CDR2 reads LQKENI. V dropped 2 bases and J dropped 5 bases, with 10 bases sitting between them. This CDR3 comprises 14 residues.

The rearrangement uses TRBV11-2 and TRBJ2-4; 11 bases align to TRBD1. The CDR3 is 20 residues long. The J segment lost 0 bases and the V segment lost 3 bases, leaving 13 bases of the junction unmatched. The germline V gene has CDR1 SGHAT and CDR2 FQNNGV. The CDR3 spells CASSFGWTGGSLLAKNIQYF. The CDR3 region has the DNA TGTGCCAGCAGCTTCGGATGGACAGGGGGCTCGCTACTAGCCAAAAACATTCAGTACTTC.

The rearrangement uses TRBV12-3 or TRBV12-4 and TRBJ2-2; maybe TRBD1 (7 bases). Trimming cost V 8 bases and J 5 bases, with 30 bases left between them. The CDR3 is 19 residues long. This CDR3 reads CASWARRGRSSGPTGELFF. The CDR3 coding sequence is TGTGCCAGCTGGGCCCGCAGGGGGAGGTCGAGCGGACCAACCGGGGAGCTGTTTTTT.

Many counts were recorded for this clonotype. The CDR3, as DNA: TGCAGCGTCGCCAGGGGCGGAGAGACCCAGTACTTC. Translated: CSVARGGETQYF. V and J are TRBV29-1 and TRBJ2-5; possibly TRBD1 for D (6 bases). Trimming cost V 6 bases and J 4 bases, with 12 bases left between them. Per the germline V gene, CDR1 is SQVTM and CDR2 is ANQGSEA. This CDR3 spans 12 amino acids.

V is TRBV4-1 and J is TRBJ2-1, with 10 bases matching TRBD2. This CDR3 is built from 16 residues. Germline V gene lookup returns CDR1 MGHRA and CDR2 YSYEKL. With V trimmed by 3 bases and J by 1 base, 3 bases remained unmatched. The CDR3 here is CASSQATSGSYNEQFF. The CDR3, as DNA: TGCGCCAGCAGCCAGGCGACTAGCGGGTCCTACAATGAGCAGTTCTTC.

This clonotype has more than one count but fewer than ten. The chain joins TRBV7-9 to TRBJ2-1; D is tentatively TRBD1 or TRBD2 (5 bases each). CDR3 size: 12 residues. Per germline, CDR1 SEHNR and CDR2 FQNEAQ (reference sequence). V shed 5 bases and J shed 12 bases, with 14 bases lying between them. CDR3 residues: CASSRDRARQFF. CDR3 DNA: TGTGCCAGCAGCCGGGACCGGGCCCGGCAGTTCTTC.

This clonotype was observed at least ten times. The chain uses TRBV10-3 and TRBJ2-2, with 8 nucleotides matching TRBD1. CDR3 size: 16 residues. Trimming cost V 3 bases and J 3 bases; bases outside gene matches: 6. Germline V gene lookup returns CDR1 ENHRY and CDR2 SYGVKD. In DNA, the CDR3 is TGTGCCATCAGTGAACCGGGACAGGCGGACACCGGGGAGCTGTTTTTT. This translates into CAISEPGQADTGELFF.

This clonotype was counted many times. The CDR3 DNA reads TGCGCCAGCAGCCAAGATACAGGATTGACCCAGTACTTC. Translating gives CASSQDTGLTQYF. The J gene is TRBJ2-5, the V gene TRBV4-1; possibly TRBD1 for D (5 bases). CDR3 length: 13 residues. The V end was cut by 0 bases, the J end by 7 bases, with 9 bases between. Germline CDR1 and CDR2: MGHRA and YSYEKL.

This clonotype was detected a few times. V and J are TRBV5-5 and TRBJ2-2; D gene unclear. The CDR3 spans 16 residues. Germline values: CDR1 SGHKS, CDR2 YYEKEE (reference sequence). V shed 0 bases and J shed 2 bases, with 11 bases lying between them. The CDR3 bases are TGTGCCAGCAGCTTGGTTCCCGGGCATAACACCGGGGAGCTGTTTTTT. Its protein product is CASSLVPGHNTGELFF. Complete variable domain (other parts from reference TRBV5-5 and TRBJ2-2): DAGVTQSPTHLIKTRGQQVTLRCSPISGHKSVSWYQQVLGQGPQFIFQYYEKEERGRGNFPDRFSARQFPNYSSELNVNALLLGDSALYLCASSLVPGHNTGELFFGEGSRLTVL.

The rearrangement uses TRBV14 and TRBJ2-7; 11 bases align to TRBD1. Germline assignment: CDR1 SGHDN and CDR2 FVKESK. The CDR3 spans 16 residues. Germline trimming cut 4 bases from V and 4 bases from J; bases unmatched to any gene: 9. CDR3 loop: CASSRKTGTGGYEQYF. Here the CDR3 DNA reads TGTGCCAGCAGCCGGAAAACCGGGACAGGGGGATACGAGCAGTACTTC.

This clonotype was counted many times. This rearrangement joins TRBV7-8 to TRBJ2-2; D remains ambiguous. CDR1 SGHVS and CDR2 FQNEAQ come from the germline V gene. The V and J ends lost 5 bases and 3 bases respectively, with 16 bases between them. This CDR3 spans 16 amino acids. CDR3 sequence (DNA): TGTGCCAGCAGCAGACCGGGCTCTGTCGACACCGGGGAGCTGTTTTTT. It specifies CASSRPGSVDTGELFF.

The gene calls are TRBV27 and TRBJ2-7; 10 bases align to TRBD2. This CDR3 comprises 15 residues. Germline V gene data show CDR1 as MNHEY and CDR2 as SMNVEV (reference sequence). The ends lost 5 bases at V and 4 bases at J; junction bases unmatched: 8. CDR3 loop: CASSILPGLAYEQYF. The CDR3 DNA is TGTGCCAGCAGTATCCTACCGGGACTAGCGTACGAGCAGTACTTC.

J is TRBJ2-7 and V is TRBV29-1; TRBD1 agrees at 7 bases. Germline V CDR1 and CDR2: SQVTM, ANQGSEA. CDR3 size: 13 residues. V shed 7 bases, J shed 4 bases, and the junction held 10 bases outside the gene matches. CDR3 in DNA: TGCAGCGCTGGTGGGGGACAGAATTACGAGCAGTACTTC. The encoded protein is CSAGGGQNYEQYF.

This clonotype was picked up a small number of times. The chain links TRBV6-1 to TRBJ2-7; 9 bases are a match to TRBD2. The junction had 4 bases not matched to a gene; V was cut back by 1 base and J by 0 bases. This CDR3 is built from 16 residues. CDR1 and CDR2 from the germline V gene are MNHNS and SASEGT. CDR3 sequence (DNA): TGTGCCAGCAGTGAAGTTGAGCGGGAGGTCTCCTACGAGCAGTACTTC. Amino acids: CASSEVEREVSYEQYF.